The rows below give T cell receptor beta chains drawn from one sample of a study of blood T cell repertoires in COVID-19. Clones were sequenced by immunoSEQ multiplex PCR, and TCRdb holds only the in-frame ones, with some missing. The sample contains about 81,000 clones, about 91% of which appear only once. Source material: peripheral blood. These receptors were collected from a man in his sixties or seventies with active or convalescent COVID-19. The CDR3 runs from the conserved cysteine through the conserved F or W. A D gene is named only where the DNA matches it firmly. The listing skips clone size in some rows; elsewhere it reads once, few, many or a size class.

j_gene: TRBJ2-3; d_gene: TRBD2; abundance: -; v_gene: TRBV19; CDR3nt: TGTGCCAGTAGTATGCCCAGCGGGGCTAGCACAGATACGCAGTATTTT; CDR3aa: CASSMPSGASTDTQYF
j_gene: TRBJ1-6; d_gene: -; abundance: -; v_gene: TRBV7-9; CDR3nt: TGTGCCAGCAGGCGGGACCCCGATAATTCACCCCTCCACTTT; CDR3aa: CASRRDPDNSPLHF
j_gene: TRBJ2-5; d_gene: TRBD1; abundance: -; v_gene: TRBV9; CDR3nt: TGTGCCAGCAGCGCGGGACAGGGCCAAGAGACCCAGTACTTC; CDR3aa: CASSAGQGQETQYF
j_gene: TRBJ1-2; d_gene: -; abundance: -; v_gene: TRBV4-3; CDR3nt: TGCGCCAGCAGCCAGCGTTTCGCCAGCGGCGGCTACACCTTC; CDR3aa: CASSQRFASGGYTF
j_gene: TRBJ2-3; d_gene: TRBD2; abundance: -; v_gene: TRBV5-4; CDR3nt: TGTGCCAGCAGCCCGGTAGGCCTAGCGGGGGGCACAGATACGCAGTATTTT; CDR3aa: CASSPVGLAGGTDTQYF
j_gene: TRBJ1-2; d_gene: TRBD1; abundance: -; v_gene: TRBV7-6; CDR3nt: TGTGCCAGCAGCTCACTGTATCCCGGGACAGGGATGGGTGGCTACACCTTC; CDR3aa: CASSSLYPGTGMGGYTF
j_gene: TRBJ2-1; d_gene: -; abundance: -; v_gene: TRBV7-8; CDR3nt: TGTGCCAGCAGCCGCGACAGGACAAACTACAATGAGCAGTTCTTC; CDR3aa: CASSRDRTNYNEQFF
j_gene: TRBJ2-3; d_gene: TRBD1; abundance: -; v_gene: TRBV5-1; CDR3nt: TGCGCCAGCAGAGACAGGGCGGCGCAGTATTTT; CDR3aa: CASRDRAAQYF
j_gene: TRBJ1-2; d_gene: -; abundance: -; v_gene: TRBV5-6; CDR3nt: TGTGCCAGCAGCTTGGGCCAGTCTAACTATGGCTACACCTTC; CDR3aa: CASSLGQSNYGYTF
j_gene: TRBJ1-1; d_gene: -; abundance: -; v_gene: TRBV5-4; CDR3nt: TGTGCCAGCAGCTTGAGAAATCGGGACACTGAAGCTTTCTTT; CDR3aa: CASSLRNRDTEAFF
j_gene: TRBJ1-6; d_gene: -; abundance: -; v_gene: TRBV3-1/TRBV3-2; CDR3nt: TGTGCCAGCAGCAATCCGGGACTGGGCTCCTATAATTCACCCCTCCACTTT; CDR3aa: CASSNPGLGSYNSPLHF
j_gene: TRBJ2-4; d_gene: TRBD1; abundance: -; v_gene: TRBV19; CDR3nt: TGTGCCAGTAAATCTGGGACAGGGGGCTCAGAGGTTCAGTACTTC; CDR3aa: CASKSGTGGSEVQYF
j_gene: TRBJ2-3; d_gene: TRBD2; abundance: -; v_gene: TRBV9; CDR3nt: TGTGCCAGCAGCGTATCCTCACTAGCGGGGATTACAGATACGCAGTATTTT; CDR3aa: CASSVSSLAGITDTQYF
j_gene: TRBJ1-1; d_gene: -; abundance: -; v_gene: TRBV9; CDR3nt: TGTGCCAGCAGCGTTGCCCCCAGGGGCACTGAAGCTTTCTTT; CDR3aa: CASSVAPRGTEAFF
j_gene: TRBJ1-1; d_gene: -; abundance: -; v_gene: TRBV4-3; CDR3nt: TGCGCCAGCAGCCCAAACAGGGACACTGAAGCTTTCTTT; CDR3aa: CASSPNRDTEAFF
j_gene: TRBJ1-1; d_gene: TRBD1; abundance: -; v_gene: TRBV9; CDR3nt: TGTGCCAGCAGCGTCCTACAGGGGAGCGGGACTGAAGCTTTCTTT; CDR3aa: CASSVLQGSGTEAFF
j_gene: TRBJ1-2; d_gene: -; abundance: -; v_gene: TRBV4-1; CDR3nt: TGCGCCAGCAGCCAAGAAGGGGGGGCCGGATTAGAATATGGCTACACCTTC; CDR3aa: CASSQEGGAGLEYGYTF
j_gene: TRBJ2-7; d_gene: -; abundance: once; v_gene: TRBV4-2; CDR3nt: TGTGCCAGCAGCCAAGGGCGGCTTATCTACGAGCAGTACTTC; CDR3aa: CASSQGRLIYEQYF
j_gene: TRBJ2-2; d_gene: -; abundance: -; v_gene: TRBV6-5; CDR3nt: TGTGCCAGCAGTTACCGCAGAACCGGGGAGCTGTTTTTT; CDR3aa: CASSYRRTGELFF
j_gene: TRBJ1-2; d_gene: TRBD1; abundance: once; v_gene: TRBV30; CDR3nt: TGTGCCTGGAGTGTAACGCCCGGGACAGGGGCGCCGGGCTACACCTTC; CDR3aa: CAWSVTPGTGAPGYTF
j_gene: TRBJ2-4; d_gene: TRBD1; abundance: -; v_gene: TRBV3-1/TRBV3-2; CDR3nt: TGTGCCAGCAGCCAAGGGTTGGTCGGACAGGGTCCGTACTTC; CDR3aa: CASSQGLVGQGPYF
j_gene: TRBJ2-3; d_gene: TRBD2; abundance: once; v_gene: TRBV7-9; CDR3nt: TGTGCCAGCAGCTCCAAGACTAGCGGGGGGACACGCACAGATACGCAGTATTTT; CDR3aa: CASSSKTSGGTRTDTQYF
j_gene: TRBJ1-5; d_gene: -; abundance: -; v_gene: TRBV28; CDR3nt: TGTGCCAGCAGTTCTACAGGGACGGGGCGCAATCAGCCCCAGCATTTT; CDR3aa: CASSSTGTGRNQPQHF
j_gene: TRBJ1-6; d_gene: -; abundance: -; v_gene: TRBV4-1; CDR3nt: TGCGCCAGCAGCCAAGCCAAGGCGAGGGCCTATAATTCACCCCTCCACTTT; CDR3aa: CASSQAKARAYNSPLHF
j_gene: TRBJ1-3; d_gene: -; abundance: -; v_gene: TRBV7-2; CDR3nt: TGTGCCAGCAGCTTAGCAGGGGTTGGAAACACCATATATTTT; CDR3aa: CASSLAGVGNTIYF
j_gene: TRBJ1-1; d_gene: TRBD1; abundance: -; v_gene: TRBV19; CDR3nt: TGTGCCAGTAGTACCGACAGGGGAGGGGGTAGCACTGAAGCTTTCTTT; CDR3aa: CASSTDRGGGSTEAFF
j_gene: TRBJ1-1; d_gene: -; abundance: few; v_gene: TRBV5-1; CDR3nt: TGCGCCAGCAGATCAGGGATGTCGAACACTGAAGCTTTCTTT; CDR3aa: CASRSGMSNTEAFF
j_gene: TRBJ1-5; d_gene: -; abundance: -; v_gene: TRBV24-1; CDR3nt: TGTGCCACCAGTGACGATATGGCACAGCCCCAGCATTTT; CDR3aa: CATSDDMAQPQHF
j_gene: TRBJ1-2; d_gene: TRBD1; abundance: -; v_gene: TRBV3-1/TRBV3-2; CDR3nt: TGTGCCAGCAGCCAATACAGGGGTTCCTATGGCTACACCTTC; CDR3aa: CASSQYRGSYGYTF
j_gene: TRBJ2-3; d_gene: -; abundance: -; v_gene: TRBV7-3; CDR3nt: TGTGCCAGCAGCTTACGGGGTGCAGATACGCAGTATTTT; CDR3aa: CASSLRGADTQYF
j_gene: TRBJ2-7; d_gene: -; abundance: -; v_gene: TRBV7-2; CDR3nt: TGTGCCAGCAGCTATTCCGGTGGACAGCTATCCTACGAGCAGTACTTC; CDR3aa: CASSYSGGQLSYEQYF
j_gene: TRBJ1-3; d_gene: -; abundance: -; v_gene: TRBV7-2; CDR3nt: TGTGCCAGCAGCTTAGTTCCAGGGGCGAGGAACACCATATATTTT; CDR3aa: CASSLVPGARNTIYF
j_gene: TRBJ1-2; d_gene: -; abundance: -; v_gene: TRBV5-4; CDR3nt: TGTGCCAGCAGCCCACAGGGAGCCCTTAACTATGGCTACACCTTC; CDR3aa: CASSPQGALNYGYTF
j_gene: TRBJ1-5; d_gene: TRBD1; abundance: -; v_gene: TRBV3-1/TRBV3-2; CDR3nt: TGTGCCAGCAGCGCCGGGACAGGGATCCTTAGGGAGCAGCCCCAGCATTTT; CDR3aa: CASSAGTGILREQPQHF
j_gene: TRBJ1-1; d_gene: -; abundance: -; v_gene: TRBV9; CDR3nt: TGTGCCAGCTCTAATCTCAAACCGAACACTGAAGCTTTCTTT; CDR3aa: CASSNLKPNTEAFF
j_gene: TRBJ2-5; d_gene: TRBD2; abundance: -; v_gene: TRBV10-3; CDR3nt: TGTGCCATCAGTGAGCCGCCGGGACTAGCGGGGGGAGAGAGAGGGACCCAGTACTTC; CDR3aa: CAISEPPGLAGGERGTQYF
j_gene: TRBJ1-1; d_gene: TRBD1; abundance: -; v_gene: TRBV7-2; CDR3nt: TGTGCCAGCAGCTTAGAGGACAGGGTAGCTTTCTTT; CDR3aa: CASSLEDRVAFF
j_gene: TRBJ2-2; d_gene: -; abundance: -; v_gene: TRBV5-6; CDR3nt: TGTGCCAGCAGGCCCCGCAGCGGAGTTCGGACCGGGGAGCTGTTTTTT; CDR3aa: CASRPRSGVRTGELFF
j_gene: TRBJ2-7; d_gene: -; abundance: -; v_gene: TRBV6-6; CDR3nt: TGTGCCAGCAGTTATTCGGGCAGGGGTAACGAGCAGTACTTC; CDR3aa: CASSYSGRGNEQYF
j_gene: TRBJ2-7; d_gene: TRBD1; abundance: -; v_gene: TRBV5-8; CDR3nt: TGTGCCAGCAGCCCGATGGGACAGGGGGGCCACGAGCAGTACTTC; CDR3aa: CASSPMGQGGHEQYF
j_gene: TRBJ1-2; d_gene: -; abundance: -; v_gene: TRBV3-1/TRBV3-2; CDR3nt: TGTGCCAGCAGCCAAGGGGGAGCCTACACCTTC; CDR3aa: CASSQGGAYTF
j_gene: TRBJ1-4; d_gene: -; abundance: once; v_gene: TRBV6-5; CDR3nt: TGTGCCAGCAGCTGGGCGGGGGCAGATGAAAAACTGTTTTTT; CDR3aa: CASSWAGADEKLFF
j_gene: TRBJ2-1; d_gene: -; abundance: -; v_gene: TRBV7-6; CDR3nt: TGTGCCAGCAGCCAGACACGAGGTGAACGGGGCAATGAGCAGTTCTTC; CDR3aa: CASSQTRGERGNEQFF
j_gene: TRBJ2-1; d_gene: TRBD2; abundance: -; v_gene: TRBV4-1; CDR3nt: TGCGCCAGCAGCCAAGATCTTCGCGGGGGGGAAGATGAGCAGTTCTTC; CDR3aa: CASSQDLRGGEDEQFF